This is a list of T cell receptor beta chains from one sample in a study of cytomegalovirus exposure and HLA in healthy donors. Generated by immunoSEQ multiplex PCR, the TCRdb table keeps only in-frame clones and is missing some. The sample lists around 230,000 clones, roughly 79% occurring once. The sample was PBMCs. The origin of the receptors is a male donor in good health and CMV-seronegative. Both conserved end residues are part of each CDR3. The D gene is left open where the match is weak.

cdr3_aa: CAISESSSGSKNIQYF
v_call: TRBV10-3
d_call: TRBD2

cdr3_aa: CASSKGQSKEQYF
v_call: TRBV21-1
d_call: NA

cdr3_aa: CASSHRRTGAMNTEAFF
v_call: TRBV9
d_call: TRBD1

cdr3_aa: CASSQDDGEAFF
v_call: TRBV14
d_call: NA

cdr3_aa: CASSLDRGRDEQYF
v_call: TRBV7-9
d_call: TRBD1

cdr3_aa: CASSLRQGGSTGELFF
v_call: TRBV11-3
d_call: TRBD1

cdr3_aa: CASSVEDRNNEQFF
v_call: TRBV9
d_call: TRBD1

cdr3_aa: CASSSRQQGFGEQYF
v_call: TRBV5-1
d_call: NA

cdr3_aa: CASSLGRGNQPQHF
v_call: TRBV5-6
d_call: NA

cdr3_aa: CASSLSRSYEQYF
v_call: TRBV7-2
d_call: NA

cdr3_aa: CATSPTGQQNYGYTF
v_call: TRBV15
d_call: TRBD1

cdr3_aa: CASSLFRPSGALTTRGYTF
v_call: TRBV27
d_call: NA

cdr3_aa: CASSDYETGNEQFF
v_call: TRBV25-1
d_call: TRBD1

cdr3_aa: CASSPTGEDSPLHF
v_call: TRBV7-6
d_call: TRBD1

cdr3_aa: CASSSDIRGRGNQPQHF
v_call: TRBV28
d_call: NA

cdr3_aa: CASSPHSWSGELFF
v_call: TRBV19
d_call: NA

cdr3_aa: CASSNQQGQTTPNTGELFF
v_call: TRBV2
d_call: NA

cdr3_aa: CASSPGGRSSRSYEQYF
v_call: TRBV18
d_call: NA

cdr3_aa: CASSGVTSGSYEQYF
v_call: TRBV5-1
d_call: TRBD2

cdr3_aa: CASSLSGVNTEAFF
v_call: TRBV7-9
d_call: NA

cdr3_aa: CASSDSLAGDLTQYF
v_call: TRBV2
d_call: TRBD2

cdr3_aa: CASRRYNEQFF
v_call: TRBV5-4
d_call: NA

cdr3_aa: CASSFLAGGSTDTQYF
v_call: TRBV5-4
d_call: TRBD2

cdr3_aa: CASSFGGELFF
v_call: TRBV7-2
d_call: NA

cdr3_aa: CASSLEGTGRSPLHF
v_call: TRBV7-2
d_call: TRBD1

cdr3_aa: CASSFEEANQPQHF
v_call: TRBV6-6
d_call: NA

cdr3_aa: CSVGNLVGDYEQYF
v_call: TRBV29-1
d_call: NA

cdr3_aa: CSVEFRGPGTQYF
v_call: TRBV29-1
d_call: TRBD1

cdr3_aa: CASSPGAASYEQYF
v_call: TRBV18
d_call: NA

cdr3_aa: CATREAPGYTF
v_call: TRBV28
d_call: NA

cdr3_aa: CASSYSPPAGVNEQYF
v_call: TRBV6-5
d_call: TRBD2

cdr3_aa: CAWIPLGEAGNTIYF
v_call: TRBV30
d_call: NA

cdr3_aa: CASWAGGLKKLFF
v_call: TRBV19
d_call: NA

cdr3_aa: CASRKIRGDTGELFF
v_call: TRBV7-6
d_call: NA

cdr3_aa: CASSPEQGQSYEQYF
v_call: TRBV18
d_call: NA

cdr3_aa: CAIISQPQHF
v_call: TRBV10-3
d_call: NA

cdr3_aa: CSVVRGSTDTQYF
v_call: TRBV29-1
d_call: NA

cdr3_aa: CASSQDHSGGPYTQYF
v_call: TRBV4-2
d_call: TRBD2

cdr3_aa: CASRDRADYGYTF
v_call: TRBV6-1
d_call: TRBD1

cdr3_aa: CASSLARMGHEFNYGYTF
v_call: TRBV7-9
d_call: NA

cdr3_aa: CASSQISGREETQYF
v_call: TRBV4-3
d_call: TRBD2

cdr3_aa: CASSADWDTEAFF
v_call: TRBV6-6
d_call: NA

cdr3_aa: CASSTTRGGHNQPQHF
v_call: TRBV28
d_call: NA

cdr3_aa: CSVEEGTDYNQPQHF
v_call: TRBV29-1
d_call: TRBD1

cdr3_aa: CASSPKDSWGTQYF
v_call: TRBV5-1
d_call: NA

cdr3_aa: CASSSQLADTQYF
v_call: TRBV2
d_call: NA

cdr3_aa: CASSPPPLTGGSTDTQYF
v_call: TRBV18
d_call: TRBD1

cdr3_aa: CASSPQETQYF
v_call: TRBV2
d_call: NA

cdr3_aa: CATKRPGAPQPQHF
v_call: TRBV6-1
d_call: NA

cdr3_aa: CASKNRAEQPQHF
v_call: TRBV2
d_call: NA

cdr3_aa: CARPSGTSIYNEQFF
v_call: TRBV7-3
d_call: TRBD2

cdr3_aa: CSVDLVSGRAGEQYF
v_call: TRBV29-1
d_call: TRBD2

cdr3_aa: CASSLQTRFSEDTF
v_call: TRBV9
d_call: NA

cdr3_aa: CASSTGGRLFTEAFF
v_call: TRBV5-4
d_call: TRBD1

cdr3_aa: CASSDQGGSQYNEQFF
v_call: TRBV25-1
d_call: NA

cdr3_aa: CASSTTPQLNTEAFF
v_call: TRBV7-3
d_call: NA

cdr3_aa: CASSLRFPNTGELFF
v_call: TRBV5-1
d_call: NA